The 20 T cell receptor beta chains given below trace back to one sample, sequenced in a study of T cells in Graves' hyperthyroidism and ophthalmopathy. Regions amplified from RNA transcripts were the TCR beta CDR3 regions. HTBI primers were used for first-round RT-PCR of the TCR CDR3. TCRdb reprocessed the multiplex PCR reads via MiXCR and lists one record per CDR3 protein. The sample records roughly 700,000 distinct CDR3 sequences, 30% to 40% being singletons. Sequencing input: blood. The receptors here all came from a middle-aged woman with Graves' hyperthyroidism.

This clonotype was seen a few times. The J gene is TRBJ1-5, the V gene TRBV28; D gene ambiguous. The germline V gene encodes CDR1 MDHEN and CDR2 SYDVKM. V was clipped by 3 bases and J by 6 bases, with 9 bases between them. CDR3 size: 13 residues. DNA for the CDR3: TGTGCCAGCAGTTTTTTCTTGGGTCAGCCCCAGCATTTT. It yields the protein CASSFFLGQPQHF. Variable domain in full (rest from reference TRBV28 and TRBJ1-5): DVKVTQSSRYLVKRTGEKVFLECVQDMDHENMFWYRQDPGLGLRLIYFSYDVKMKEKGDIPEGYSVSREKKERFSLILESASTNQTSMYLCASSFFLGQPQHFGDGTRLSIL.

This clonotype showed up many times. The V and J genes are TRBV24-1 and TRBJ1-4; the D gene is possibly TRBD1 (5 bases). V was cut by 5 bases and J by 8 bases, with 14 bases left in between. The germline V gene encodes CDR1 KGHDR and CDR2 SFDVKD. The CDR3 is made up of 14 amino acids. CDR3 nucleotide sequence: TGTGCCACCAGTGGTCCCGGGACTGCGGAAAAACTGTTTTTT. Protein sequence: CATSGPGTAEKLFF.

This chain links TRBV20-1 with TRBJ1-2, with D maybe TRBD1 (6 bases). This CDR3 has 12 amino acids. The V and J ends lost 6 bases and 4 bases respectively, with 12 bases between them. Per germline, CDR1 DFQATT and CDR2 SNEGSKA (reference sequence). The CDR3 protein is CSAAGEGYGYTF. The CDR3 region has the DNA TGCAGTGCCGCAGGGGAAGGCTATGGCTACACCTTC.

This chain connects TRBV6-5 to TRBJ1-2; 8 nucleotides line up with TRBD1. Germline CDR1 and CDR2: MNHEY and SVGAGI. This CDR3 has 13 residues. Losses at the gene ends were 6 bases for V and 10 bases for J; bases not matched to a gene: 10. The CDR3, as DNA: TGTGCCAGCAGCACCGGACAGGGTGGAATCTACACCTTC. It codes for CASSTGQGGIYTF.

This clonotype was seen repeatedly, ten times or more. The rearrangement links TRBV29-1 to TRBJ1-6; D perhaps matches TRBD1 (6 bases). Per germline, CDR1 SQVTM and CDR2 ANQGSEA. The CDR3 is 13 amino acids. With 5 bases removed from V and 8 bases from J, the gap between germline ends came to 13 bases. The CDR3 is CSVRLQGDSPLHF. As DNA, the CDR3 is TGCAGCGTTAGGCTACAGGGAGATTCACCCCTCCACTTT. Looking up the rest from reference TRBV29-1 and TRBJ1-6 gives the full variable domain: SAVISQKPSRDICQRGTSLTIQCQVDSQVTMMFWYRQQPGQSLTLIATANQGSEATYESGFVIDKFPISRPNLTFSTLTVSNMSPEDSSIYLCSVRLQGDSPLHFGNGTRLTVT.

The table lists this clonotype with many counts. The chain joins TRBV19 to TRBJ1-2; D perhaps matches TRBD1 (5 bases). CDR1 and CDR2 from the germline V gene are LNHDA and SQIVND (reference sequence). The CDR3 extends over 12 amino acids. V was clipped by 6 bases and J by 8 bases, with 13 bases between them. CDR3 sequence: CASSGHWGGYTF. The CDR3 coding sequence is TGTGCCAGTAGCGGACACTGGGGAGGCTACACCTTC.

The CDR3, as DNA: TGTGCCAGCAGCTCCCGAACAGGGAATTTTGGGGTGGACACTGAAGCTTTCTTT. Its protein is CASSSRTGNFGVDTEAFF. The V and J genes are TRBV11-3 and TRBJ1-1, with TRBD1 as a possible D gene (6 bases). The CDR3 loop spans 18 amino acids. The germline V and J ends were trimmed by 4 bases and 3 bases, with 24 bases remaining between them. CDR1 is SGHNT and CDR2 is YENEEA in the germline V gene. Full variable domain (missing parts from reference TRBV11-3 and TRBJ1-1): EAGVVQSPRYKIIEKKQPVAFWCNPISGHNTLYWYLQNLGQGPELLIRYENEEAVDDSQLPKDRFSAERLKGVDSTLKIQPAELGDSAVYLCASSSRTGNFGVDTEAFFGQGTRLTVV.

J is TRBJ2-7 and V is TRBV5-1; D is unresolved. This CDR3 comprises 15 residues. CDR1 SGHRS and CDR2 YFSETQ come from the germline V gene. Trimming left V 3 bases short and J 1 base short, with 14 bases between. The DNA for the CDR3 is TGCGCCAGCAGCTCGCTCCCCGGCTCTTCCTACGAGCAGTACTTC. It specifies CASSSLPGSSYEQYF.

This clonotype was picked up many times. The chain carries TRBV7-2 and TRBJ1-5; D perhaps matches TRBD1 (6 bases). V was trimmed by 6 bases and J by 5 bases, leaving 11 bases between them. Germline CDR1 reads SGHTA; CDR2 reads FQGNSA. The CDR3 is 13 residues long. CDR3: CASRGAGDQPQHF. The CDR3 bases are TGTGCCAGCAGGGGGGCCGGGGATCAGCCCCAGCATTTT.

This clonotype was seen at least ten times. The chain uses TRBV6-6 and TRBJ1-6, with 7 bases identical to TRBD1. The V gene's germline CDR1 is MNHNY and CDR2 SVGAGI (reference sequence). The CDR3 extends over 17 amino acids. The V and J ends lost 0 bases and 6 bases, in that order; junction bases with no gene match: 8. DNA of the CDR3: TGTGCCAGCAGTTACTCCGAAATTGGGACAGCTAATTCACCCCTCCACTTT. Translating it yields CASSYSEIGTANSPLHF.

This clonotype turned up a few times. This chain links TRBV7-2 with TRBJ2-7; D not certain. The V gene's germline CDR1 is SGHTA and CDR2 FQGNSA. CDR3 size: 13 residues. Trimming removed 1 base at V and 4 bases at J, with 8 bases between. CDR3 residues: CASSLGGKYEQYF. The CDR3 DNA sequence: TGTGCCAGCAGCTTAGGGGGAAAATACGAGCAGTACTTC.

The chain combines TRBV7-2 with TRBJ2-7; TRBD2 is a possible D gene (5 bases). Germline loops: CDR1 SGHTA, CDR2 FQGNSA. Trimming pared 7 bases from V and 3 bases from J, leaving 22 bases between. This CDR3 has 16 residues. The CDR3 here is CASNQGLETTLYEQYF. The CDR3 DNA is TGTGCCAGCAACCAAGGACTGGAGACGACCCTCTACGAGCAGTACTTC.

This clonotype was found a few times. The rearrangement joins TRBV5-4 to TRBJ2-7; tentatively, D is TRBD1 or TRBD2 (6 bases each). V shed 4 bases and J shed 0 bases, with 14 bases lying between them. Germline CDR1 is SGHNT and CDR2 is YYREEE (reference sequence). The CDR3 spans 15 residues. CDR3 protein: CASSQGGGYSYEQYF. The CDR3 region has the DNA TGTGCCAGCAGCCAAGGAGGGGGGTACTCCTACGAGCAGTACTTC.

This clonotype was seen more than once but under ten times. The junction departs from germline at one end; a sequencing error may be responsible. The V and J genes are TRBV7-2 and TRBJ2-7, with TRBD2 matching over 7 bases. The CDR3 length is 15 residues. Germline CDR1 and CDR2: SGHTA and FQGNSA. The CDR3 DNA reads TGCGCCAGCAGCCAAGCCGCTAGCGGCTTCTACGAGCAGTACTTC. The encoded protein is CASSQAASGFYEQYF.

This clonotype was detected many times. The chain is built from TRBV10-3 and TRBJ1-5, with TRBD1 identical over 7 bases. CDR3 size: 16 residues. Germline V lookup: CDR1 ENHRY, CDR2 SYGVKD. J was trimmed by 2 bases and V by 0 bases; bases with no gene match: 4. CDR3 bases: TGTGCCATCAGTGAGTCAACAGGGGCAGGCAATCAGCCCCAGCATTTT. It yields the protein CAISESTGAGNQPQHF.

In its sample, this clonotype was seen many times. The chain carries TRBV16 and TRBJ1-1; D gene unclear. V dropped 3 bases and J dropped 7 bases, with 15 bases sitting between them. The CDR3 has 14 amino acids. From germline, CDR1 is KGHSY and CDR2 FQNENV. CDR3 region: CASSHTRPYSEAFF. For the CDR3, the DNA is TGTGCCAGCAGCCATACTCGGCCGTATAGTGAAGCTTTCTTT. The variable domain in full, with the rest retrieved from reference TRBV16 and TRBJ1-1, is GEEVAQTPKHLVRGEGQKAKLYCAPIKGHSYVFWYQQVLKNEFKFLISFQNENVFDETGMPKERFSAKCLPNSPCSLEIQATKLEDSAVYFCASSHTRPYSEAFFGQGTRLTVV.

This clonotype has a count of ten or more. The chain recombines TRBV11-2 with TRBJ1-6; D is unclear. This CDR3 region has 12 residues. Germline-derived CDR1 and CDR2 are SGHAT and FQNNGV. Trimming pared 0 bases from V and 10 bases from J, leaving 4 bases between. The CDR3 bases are TGTGCCAGCAGCTTAGAGGACTCACCCCTCCACTTT. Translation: CASSLEDSPLHF.

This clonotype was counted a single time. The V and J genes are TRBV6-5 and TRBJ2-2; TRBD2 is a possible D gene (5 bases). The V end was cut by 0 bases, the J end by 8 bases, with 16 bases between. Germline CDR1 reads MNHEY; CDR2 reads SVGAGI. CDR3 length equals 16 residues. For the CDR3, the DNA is TGTGCCAGCAGTTACTCCGACACCGGAGGAGGAGGGGAGCTGTTTTTT. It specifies CASSYSDTGGGGELFF.

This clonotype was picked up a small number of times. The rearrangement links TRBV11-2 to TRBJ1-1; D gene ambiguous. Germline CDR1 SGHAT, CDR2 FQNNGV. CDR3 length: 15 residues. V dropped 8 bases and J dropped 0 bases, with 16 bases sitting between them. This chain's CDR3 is CASSRSGWLNTEAFF. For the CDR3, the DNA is TGTGCCAGCTCCCGGTCGGGTTGGCTGAACACTGAAGCTTTCTTT. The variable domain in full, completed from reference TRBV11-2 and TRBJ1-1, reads EAGVAQSPRYKIIEKRQSVAFWCNPISGHATLYWYQQILGQGPKLLIQFQNNGVVDDSQLPKDRFSAERLKGVDSTLKIQPAKLEDSAVYLCASSRSGWLNTEAFFGQGTRLTVV.

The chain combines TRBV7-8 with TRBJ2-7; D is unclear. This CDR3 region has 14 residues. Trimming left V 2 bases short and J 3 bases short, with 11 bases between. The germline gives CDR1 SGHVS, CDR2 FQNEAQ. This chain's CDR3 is CASSLYLLNYEQYF. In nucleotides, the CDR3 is TGTGCCAGCAGCTTATATCTACTTAACTACGAGCAGTACTTC.